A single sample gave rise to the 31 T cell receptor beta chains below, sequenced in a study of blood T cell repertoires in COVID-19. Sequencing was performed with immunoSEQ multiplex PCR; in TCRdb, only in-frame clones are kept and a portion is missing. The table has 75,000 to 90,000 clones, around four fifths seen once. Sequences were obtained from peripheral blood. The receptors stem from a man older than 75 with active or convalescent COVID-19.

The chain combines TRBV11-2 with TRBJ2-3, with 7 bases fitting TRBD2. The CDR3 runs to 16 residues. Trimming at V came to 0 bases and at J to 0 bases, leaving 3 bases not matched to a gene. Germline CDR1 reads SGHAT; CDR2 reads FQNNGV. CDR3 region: CASSLEGGESTDTQYF. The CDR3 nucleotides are TGTGCCAGCAGCTTAGAGGGGGGGGAAAGCACAGATACGCAGTATTTT.

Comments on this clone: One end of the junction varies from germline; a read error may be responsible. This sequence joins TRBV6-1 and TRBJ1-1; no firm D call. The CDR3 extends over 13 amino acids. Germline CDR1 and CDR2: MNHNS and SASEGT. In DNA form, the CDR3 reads TGTGCCAGCACTGAACAGATGAACACTGAAGCTTTCTTT. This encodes CASTEQMNTEAFF.

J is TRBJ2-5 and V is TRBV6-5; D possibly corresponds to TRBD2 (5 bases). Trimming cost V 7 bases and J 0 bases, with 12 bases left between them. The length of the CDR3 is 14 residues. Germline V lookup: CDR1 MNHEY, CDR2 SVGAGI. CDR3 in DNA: TGTGCCAGCAACCCGGGCGGGTACCAAGAGACCCAGTACTTC. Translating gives CASNPGGYQETQYF.

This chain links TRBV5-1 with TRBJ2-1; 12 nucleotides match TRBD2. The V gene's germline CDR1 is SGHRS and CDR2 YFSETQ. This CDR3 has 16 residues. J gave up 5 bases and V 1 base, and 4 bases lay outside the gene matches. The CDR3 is CASSLPRTSGNNEQFF. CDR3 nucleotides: TGCGCCAGCAGCTTGCCCCGGACTAGCGGGAACAATGAGCAGTTCTTC.

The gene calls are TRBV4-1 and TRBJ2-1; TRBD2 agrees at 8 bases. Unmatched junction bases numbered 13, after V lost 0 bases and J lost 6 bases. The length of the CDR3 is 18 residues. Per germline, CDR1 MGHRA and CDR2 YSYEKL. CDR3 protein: CASSQDWGREGPRNEQFF. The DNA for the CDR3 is TGCGCCAGCAGCCAAGATTGGGGACGGGAGGGCCCCCGCAATGAGCAGTTCTTC.

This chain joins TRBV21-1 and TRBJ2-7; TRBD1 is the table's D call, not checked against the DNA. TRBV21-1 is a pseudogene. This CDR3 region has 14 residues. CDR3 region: CASIRDRSVYEQYV. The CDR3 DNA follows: TGTGCCAGCATCCGGGACAGGTCGGTTTACGAGCAGTACGTC.

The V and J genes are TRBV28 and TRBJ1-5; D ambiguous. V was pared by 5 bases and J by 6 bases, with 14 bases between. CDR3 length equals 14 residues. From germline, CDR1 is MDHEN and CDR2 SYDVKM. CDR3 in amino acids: CASSPPAGSQPQHF. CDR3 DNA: TGTGCCAGCAGTCCGCCCGCGGGTAGTCAGCCCCAGCATTTT.

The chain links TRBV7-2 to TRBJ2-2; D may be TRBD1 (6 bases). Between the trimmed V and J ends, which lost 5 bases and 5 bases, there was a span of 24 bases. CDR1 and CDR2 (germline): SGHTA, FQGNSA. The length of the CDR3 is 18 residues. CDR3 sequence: CASSAGDISDIQTGELFF. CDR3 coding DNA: TGTGCCAGCAGCGCCGGGGACATCTCGGACATCCAAACCGGGGAGCTGTTTTTT. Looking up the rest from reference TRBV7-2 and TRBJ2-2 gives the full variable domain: GAGVSQSPSNKVTEKGKDVELRCDPISGHTALYWYRQSLGQGLEFLIYFQGNSAPDKSGLPSDRFSAERTGGSVSTLTIQRTQQEDSAVYLCASSAGDISDIQTGELFFGEGSRLTVL.

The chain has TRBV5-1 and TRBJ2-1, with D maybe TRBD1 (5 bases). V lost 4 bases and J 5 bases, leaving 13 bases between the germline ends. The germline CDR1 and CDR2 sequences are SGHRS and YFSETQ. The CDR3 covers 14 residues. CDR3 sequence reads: CASSPGHPDNEQFF. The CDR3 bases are TGCGCCAGCAGCCCCGGACACCCCGACAATGAGCAGTTCTTC.

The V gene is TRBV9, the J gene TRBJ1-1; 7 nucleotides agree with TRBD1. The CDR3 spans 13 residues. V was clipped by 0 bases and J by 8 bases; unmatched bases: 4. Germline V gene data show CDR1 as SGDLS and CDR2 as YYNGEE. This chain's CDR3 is CASSVGGTDEAFF. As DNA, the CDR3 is TGTGCCAGCAGCGTAGGGGGGACAGACGAAGCTTTCTTT.

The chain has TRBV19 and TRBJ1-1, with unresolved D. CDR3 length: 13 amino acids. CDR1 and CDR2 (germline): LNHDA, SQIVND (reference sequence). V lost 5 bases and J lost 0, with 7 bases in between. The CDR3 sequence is CASSQTLNTEAFF. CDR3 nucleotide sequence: TGTGCCAGTAGTCAAACTTTGAACACTGAAGCTTTCTTT.

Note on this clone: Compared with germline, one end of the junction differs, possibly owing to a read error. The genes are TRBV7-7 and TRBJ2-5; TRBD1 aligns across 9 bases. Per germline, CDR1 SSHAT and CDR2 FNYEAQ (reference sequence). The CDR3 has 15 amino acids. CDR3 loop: CASSPLGTGRETQYF. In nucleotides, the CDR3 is TGTGCTAGCAGCCCACTCGGGACAGGGAGGGAGACCCAGTACTTC.

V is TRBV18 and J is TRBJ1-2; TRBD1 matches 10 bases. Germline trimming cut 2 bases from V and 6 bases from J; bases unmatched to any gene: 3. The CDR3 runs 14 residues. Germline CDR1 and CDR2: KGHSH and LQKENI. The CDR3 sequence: CASSPDRGRHGYTF. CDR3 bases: TGTGCCAGCTCACCAGACAGGGGGCGGCATGGCTACACCTTC.

For the CDR3, the DNA is TGTGCCACCTTAACGAGGGGGCGGCCGGGAGCTTTCTTT. This gives the protein CATLTRGRPGAFF. The J gene is TRBJ1-1, the V gene TRBV12-3 or TRBV12-4; 7 nucleotides match TRBD1. V was pared by 10 bases and J by 10 bases, with 15 bases of the junction left unmatched. The CDR3 spans 13 residues.

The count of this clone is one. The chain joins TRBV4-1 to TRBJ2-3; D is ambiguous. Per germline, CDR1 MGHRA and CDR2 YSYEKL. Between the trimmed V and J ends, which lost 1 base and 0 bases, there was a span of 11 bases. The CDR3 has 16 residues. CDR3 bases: TGCGCCAGCAGCCAAGGCGGCGGAAGGAGCACAGATACGCAGTATTTT. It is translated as CASSQGGGRSTDTQYF.

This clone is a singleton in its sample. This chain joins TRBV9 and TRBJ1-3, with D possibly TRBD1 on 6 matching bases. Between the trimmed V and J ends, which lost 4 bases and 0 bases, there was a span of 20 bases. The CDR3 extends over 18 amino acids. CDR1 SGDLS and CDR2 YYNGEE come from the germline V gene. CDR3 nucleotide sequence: TGTGCCAGCAGCCCTTTTTCCCAGACAGGAAACTCTGGAAACACCATATATTTT. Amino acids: CASSPFSQTGNSGNTIYF. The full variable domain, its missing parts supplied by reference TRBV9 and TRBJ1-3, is DSGVTQTPKHLITATGQRVTLRCSPRSGDLSVYWYQQSLDQGLQFLIQYYNGEERAKGNILERFSAQQFPDLHSELNLSSLELGDSALYFCASSPFSQTGNSGNTIYFGEGSWLTVV.

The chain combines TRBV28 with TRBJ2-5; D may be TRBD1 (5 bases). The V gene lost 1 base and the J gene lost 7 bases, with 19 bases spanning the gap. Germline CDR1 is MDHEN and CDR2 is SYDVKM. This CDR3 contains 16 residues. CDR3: CASSLLVGAVLGTQYF. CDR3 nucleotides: TGTGCCAGCAGTTTATTGGTAGGGGCAGTCCTTGGGACCCAGTACTTC. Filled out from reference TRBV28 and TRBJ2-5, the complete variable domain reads DVKVTQSSRYLVKRTGEKVFLECVQDMDHENMFWYRQDPGLGLRLIYFSYDVKMKEKGDIPEGYSVSREKKERFSLILESASTNQTSMYLCASSLLVGAVLGTQYFGPGTRLLVL.

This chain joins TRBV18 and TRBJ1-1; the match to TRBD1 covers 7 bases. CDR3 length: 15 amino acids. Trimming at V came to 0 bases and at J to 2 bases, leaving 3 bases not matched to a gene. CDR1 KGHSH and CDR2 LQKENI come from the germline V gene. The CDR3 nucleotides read TGTGCCAGCTCACCACCTACAGGGGCCAACACTGAAGCTTTCTTT. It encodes CASSPPTGANTEAFF.

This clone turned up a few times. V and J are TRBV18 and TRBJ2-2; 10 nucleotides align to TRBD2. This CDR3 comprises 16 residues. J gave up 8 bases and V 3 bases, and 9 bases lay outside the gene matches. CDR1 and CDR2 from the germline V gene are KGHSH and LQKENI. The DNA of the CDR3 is TGTGCCAGCTCACCGGTCCTAGCGGGAGCGGCGGGGGAGCTGTTTTTT. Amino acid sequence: CASSPVLAGAAGELFF.

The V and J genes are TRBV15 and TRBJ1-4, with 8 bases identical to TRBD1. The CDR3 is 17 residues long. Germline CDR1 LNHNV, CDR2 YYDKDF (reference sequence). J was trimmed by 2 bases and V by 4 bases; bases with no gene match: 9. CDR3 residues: CATSTRAGGITNEKLFF. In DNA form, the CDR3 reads TGTGCCACCAGCACTAGGGCAGGGGGCATCACTAATGAAAAACTGTTTTTT.

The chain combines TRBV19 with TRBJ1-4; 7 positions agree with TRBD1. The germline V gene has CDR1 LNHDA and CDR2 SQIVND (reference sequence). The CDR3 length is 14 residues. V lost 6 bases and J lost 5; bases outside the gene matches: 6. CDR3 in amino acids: CASRPGQQNEKLFF. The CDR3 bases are TGTGCCAGTAGGCCGGGACAGCAAAATGAAAAACTGTTTTTT.

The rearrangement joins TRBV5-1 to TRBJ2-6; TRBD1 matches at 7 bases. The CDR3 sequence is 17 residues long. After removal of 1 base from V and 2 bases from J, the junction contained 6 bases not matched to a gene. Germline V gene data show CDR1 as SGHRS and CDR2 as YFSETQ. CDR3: CASSLSGQSAGANVLTF. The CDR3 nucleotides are TGCGCCAGCAGCTTGTCGGGACAGTCAGCTGGGGCCAACGTCCTGACTTTC.

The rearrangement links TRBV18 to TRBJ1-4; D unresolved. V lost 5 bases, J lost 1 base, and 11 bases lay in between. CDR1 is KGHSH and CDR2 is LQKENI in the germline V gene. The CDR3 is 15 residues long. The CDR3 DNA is TGTGCCAGCTCATCTCGTCCGGGAACTAATGAAAAACTGTTTTTT. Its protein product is CASSSRPGTNEKLFF.

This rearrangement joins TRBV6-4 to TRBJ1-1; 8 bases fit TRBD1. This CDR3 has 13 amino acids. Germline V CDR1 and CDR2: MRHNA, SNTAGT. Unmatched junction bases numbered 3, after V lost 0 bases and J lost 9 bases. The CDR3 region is CASSDSGQGQAFF. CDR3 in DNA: TGTGCCAGCAGTGACTCAGGACAGGGTCAAGCTTTCTTT.

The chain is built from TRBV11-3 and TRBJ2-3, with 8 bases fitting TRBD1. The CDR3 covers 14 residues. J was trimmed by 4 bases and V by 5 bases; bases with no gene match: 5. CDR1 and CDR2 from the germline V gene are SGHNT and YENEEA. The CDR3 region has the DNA TGTGCCAGCAGCACCCTACAGGGGGCAGATACGCAGTATTTT. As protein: CASSTLQGADTQYF.

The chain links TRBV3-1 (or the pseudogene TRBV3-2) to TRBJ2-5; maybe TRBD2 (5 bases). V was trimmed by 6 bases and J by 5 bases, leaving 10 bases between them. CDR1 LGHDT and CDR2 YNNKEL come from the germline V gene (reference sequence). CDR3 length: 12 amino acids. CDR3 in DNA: TGTGCCAGCAGGGACGGACTTGAGACCCAGTACTTC. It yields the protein CASRDGLETQYF.

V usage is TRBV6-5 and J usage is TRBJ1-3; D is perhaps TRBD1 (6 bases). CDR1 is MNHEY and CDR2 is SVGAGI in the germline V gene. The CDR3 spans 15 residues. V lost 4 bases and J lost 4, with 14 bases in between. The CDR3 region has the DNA TGTGCCAGCAGTTTTCAGGGGAACGCGGGAAACACCATATATTTT. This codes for CASSFQGNAGNTIYF.

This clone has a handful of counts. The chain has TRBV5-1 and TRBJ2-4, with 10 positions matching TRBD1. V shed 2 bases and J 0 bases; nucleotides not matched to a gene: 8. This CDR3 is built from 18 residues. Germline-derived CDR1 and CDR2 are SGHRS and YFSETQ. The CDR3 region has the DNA TGCGCCAGCAGCTTCGGGGGACAGGGGATGGGAGCCAAAAACATTCAGTACTTC. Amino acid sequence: CASSFGGQGMGAKNIQYF.

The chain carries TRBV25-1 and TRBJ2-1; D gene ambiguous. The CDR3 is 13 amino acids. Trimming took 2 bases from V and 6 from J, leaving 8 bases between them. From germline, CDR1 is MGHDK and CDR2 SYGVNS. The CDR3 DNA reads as TGTGCCAGCAGTGAAGCCTACCCCAATGAGCAGTTCTTC. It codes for CASSEAYPNEQFF.

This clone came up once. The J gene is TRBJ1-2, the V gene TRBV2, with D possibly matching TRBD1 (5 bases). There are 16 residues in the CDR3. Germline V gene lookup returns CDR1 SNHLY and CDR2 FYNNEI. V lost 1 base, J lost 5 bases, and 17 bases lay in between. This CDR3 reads CASSEDRQGVLYGYTF. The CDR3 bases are TGTGCCAGCAGTGAAGACCGGCAGGGTGTCTTGTATGGCTACACCTTC.

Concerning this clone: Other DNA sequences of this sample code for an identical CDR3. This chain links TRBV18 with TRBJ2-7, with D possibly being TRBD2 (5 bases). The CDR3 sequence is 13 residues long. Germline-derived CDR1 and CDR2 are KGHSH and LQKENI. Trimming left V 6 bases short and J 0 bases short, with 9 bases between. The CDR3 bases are TGTGCCAGCTCCCCCAGCGGCTCCTACGAGCAGTACGTC. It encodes CASSPSGSYEQYV.